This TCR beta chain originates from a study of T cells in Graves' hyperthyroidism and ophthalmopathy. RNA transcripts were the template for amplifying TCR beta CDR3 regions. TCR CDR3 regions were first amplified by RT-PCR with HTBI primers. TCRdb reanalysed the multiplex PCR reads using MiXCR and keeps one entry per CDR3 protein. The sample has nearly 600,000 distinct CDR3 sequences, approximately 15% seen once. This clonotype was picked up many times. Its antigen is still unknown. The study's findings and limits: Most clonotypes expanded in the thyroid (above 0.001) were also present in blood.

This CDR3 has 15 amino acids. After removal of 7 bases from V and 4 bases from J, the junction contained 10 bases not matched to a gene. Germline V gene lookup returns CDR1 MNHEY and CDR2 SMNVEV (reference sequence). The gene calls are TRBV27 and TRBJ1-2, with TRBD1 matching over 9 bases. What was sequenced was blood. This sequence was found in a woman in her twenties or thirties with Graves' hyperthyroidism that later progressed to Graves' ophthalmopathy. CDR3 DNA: TGTGCCAGCACTAAGGGACAGGGTCCCCCCTATGGCTACACCTTC. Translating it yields CASTKGQGPPYGYTF.